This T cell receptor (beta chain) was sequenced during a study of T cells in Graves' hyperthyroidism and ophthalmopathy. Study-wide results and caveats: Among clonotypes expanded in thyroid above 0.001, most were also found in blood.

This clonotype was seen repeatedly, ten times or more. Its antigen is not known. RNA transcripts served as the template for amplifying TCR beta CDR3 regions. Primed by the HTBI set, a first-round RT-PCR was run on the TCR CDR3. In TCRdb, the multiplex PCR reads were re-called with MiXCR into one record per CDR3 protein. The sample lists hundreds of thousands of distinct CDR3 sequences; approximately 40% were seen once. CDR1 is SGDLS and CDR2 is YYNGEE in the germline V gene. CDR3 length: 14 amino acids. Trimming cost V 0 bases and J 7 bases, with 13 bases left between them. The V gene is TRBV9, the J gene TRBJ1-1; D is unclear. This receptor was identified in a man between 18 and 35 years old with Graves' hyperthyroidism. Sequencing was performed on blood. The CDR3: CASSVAERALEAFF. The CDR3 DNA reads TGTGCCAGCAGCGTAGCTGAGAGGGCGCTTGAAGCTTTCTTT.